This T cell receptor beta chain comes out of a study of blood T cells in healthy people across ages. V lost 5 bases, J lost 5 bases, and 15 bases lay in between. CDR1 SGHVS and CDR2 FQNEAQ come from the germline V gene. The CDR3 sequence is 15 residues long. There are a few counts of this clonotype. A second PCR of 7 to 11 cycles used a sample-barcoded 5' primer and a J-beta primer mix. TCRdb itself ran the 5' RACE reads through MiXCR, one entry per CDR3 protein. The sample records 700,000 or so distinct CDR3 sequences, about 20% being singletons. Specimen: blood. The TCR comes from a man aged 65-85 years in good health. The chain employs TRBV7-8 and TRBJ1-4; D gene ambiguous. The CDR3 nucleotides read TGTGCCAGCAGCCCCCAAAAAGGGCAAAATGAAAAACTGTTTTTT. Amino acids: CASSPQKGQNEKLFF.